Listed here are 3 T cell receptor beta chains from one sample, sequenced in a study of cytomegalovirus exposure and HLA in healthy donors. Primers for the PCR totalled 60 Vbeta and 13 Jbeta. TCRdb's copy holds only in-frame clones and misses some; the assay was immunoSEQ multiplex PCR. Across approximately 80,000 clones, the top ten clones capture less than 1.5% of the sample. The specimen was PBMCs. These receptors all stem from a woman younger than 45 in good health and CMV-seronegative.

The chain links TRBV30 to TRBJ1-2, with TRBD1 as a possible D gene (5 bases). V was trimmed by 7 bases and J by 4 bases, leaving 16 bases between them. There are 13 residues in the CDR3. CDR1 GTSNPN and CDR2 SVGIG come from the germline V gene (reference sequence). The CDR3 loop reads CAFHERGSYGYTF. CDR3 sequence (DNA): TGTGCCTTCCACGAAAGGGGAAGCTATGGCTACACCTTC.

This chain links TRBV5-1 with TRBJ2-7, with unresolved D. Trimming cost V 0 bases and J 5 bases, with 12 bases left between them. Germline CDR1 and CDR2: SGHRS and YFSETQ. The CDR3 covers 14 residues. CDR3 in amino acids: CASSLDEVLHEQYF. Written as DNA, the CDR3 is TGCGCCAGCAGCTTGGACGAGGTCCTCCACGAGCAGTACTTC.

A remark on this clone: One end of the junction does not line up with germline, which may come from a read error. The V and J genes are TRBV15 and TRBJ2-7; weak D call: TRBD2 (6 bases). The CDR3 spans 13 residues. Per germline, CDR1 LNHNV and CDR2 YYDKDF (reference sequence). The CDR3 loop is CATSRDDGGTLDF. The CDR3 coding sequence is TGTGCCACCAGCAGAGATGATGGGGGGACCTTGGACTTC.